This T cell receptor beta chain was documented in a study of early T cells in non-severe SARS-CoV-2 infection. This clonotype was counted between two and nine times. TCRdb passed the 5' RACE reads through MiXCR, listing each CDR3 protein once. The profile shows 95,000 to 100,000 distinct CDR3 sequences, roughly 11% of them singletons. The length of the CDR3 is 15 residues. V was shortened by 1 base and J by 4 bases, with 9 bases between the two germline ends. CDR1 SGHDT and CDR2 YYEEEE come from the germline V gene. The sequenced sample was whole blood. The clonotype originates from an adult who was a healthcare worker with PCR-confirmed SARS-CoV-2 infection or an uninfected control (not recorded which). This chain uses TRBV5-6 with TRBJ2-6; D not certain. As DNA, the CDR3 is TGTGCCAGCAGCTTGTTTGGGTCCGGGGCCAACGTCCTGACTTTC. Encoded protein: CASSLFGSGANVLTF. The full variable domain, completed using reference TRBV5-6 and TRBJ2-6, is DAGVTQSPTHLIKTRGQQVTLRCSPKSGHDTVSWYQQALGQGPQFIFQYYEEEERQRGNFPDRFSGHQFPNYSSELNVNALLLGDSALYLCASSLFGSGANVLTFGAGSRLTVL.